The 10 T cell receptor beta chains presented below share a single source sample, sequenced in a study of cytomegalovirus exposure and HLA in healthy donors. PCR employed 60 Vbeta and 13 Jbeta primers. Assay: immunoSEQ multiplex PCR; the TCRdb copy retains only in-frame clones and omits some. The table has some 95,000 clones, 77% seen once; the top ten hold about 7%. Source material: PBMCs. The receptor set was obtained from a man between 50 and 59 years old in good health and CMV-seropositive.

The chain combines TRBV4-2 with TRBJ2-5, with D possibly matching TRBD2 (5 bases). The CDR3 consists of 14 residues. The V end lost 1 base, the J end lost 5 bases, and 11 bases lay between the germline ends. Germline V gene data show CDR1 as LGHNA and CDR2 as YNFKEQ. CDR3 sequence reads: CASSQGWGAETQYF. In DNA form, the CDR3 reads TGTGCCAGCAGCCAAGGGTGGGGAGCGGAGACCCAGTACTTC.

This clone was seen only once. This chain connects TRBV7-9 to TRBJ1-1; unclear D gene. Germline loops: CDR1 SEHNR, CDR2 FQNEAQ (reference sequence). Between the trimmed V and J ends, which lost 5 bases and 5 bases, there was a span of 15 bases. The CDR3 consists of 14 residues. CDR3 sequence reads: CASSISPARTEAFF. CDR3 nucleotides: TGTGCCAGCAGCATAAGTCCCGCTCGGACTGAAGCTTTCTTT.

This clone showed up just once. The V and J genes are TRBV5-8 and TRBJ2-7; 7 bases map to TRBD1. V was pared by 4 bases and J by 2 bases, with 9 bases of the junction left unmatched. Germline V CDR1 and CDR2: SGHTS, YDEGEE. This CDR3 contains 15 residues. The CDR3 region is CASSAVRDRAYEQYF. DNA for the CDR3: TGTGCCAGCAGCGCGGTCCGAGACAGGGCCTACGAGCAGTACTTC.

The CDR3 sequence is CASSFETEEAQYF. The CDR3 nucleotides are TGTGCCAGCAGCTTTGAGACAGAAGAGGCCCAGTATTTT. The chain carries TRBV7-9 and TRBJ2-3; tentative D call: TRBD1 (5 bases). Trimming cost V 3 bases and J 12 bases, with 16 bases left between them. There are 13 residues in the CDR3. Germline lookup yields CDR1 SEHNR and CDR2 FQNEAQ (reference sequence).

The chain recombines TRBV27 with TRBJ1-2; 9 bases line up with TRBD1. The V gene end was trimmed by 7 bases and the J gene end by 5 bases; junction bases not matched to a gene: 20. The CDR3 runs to 18 residues. Looked up from germline, CDR1 is MNHEY and CDR2 is SMNVEV (reference sequence). The CDR3 nucleotides read TGTGCCAGCAAACCTTCTACAGGGGGCGCATCTTGGAGGTATGGCTACACCTTC. Protein sequence: CASKPSTGGASWRYGYTF.

The chain joins TRBV28 to TRBJ1-2, with TRBD1 identical over 7 bases. CDR3 size: 13 residues. Germline CDR1 is MDHEN and CDR2 is SYDVKM. V shed 5 bases and J 7 bases; nucleotides not matched to a gene: 7. The CDR3 region has the DNA TGTGCCAGCAGTCGCGGGACAGCCGCTGGCTACACCTTC. Translating it yields CASSRGTAAGYTF.

The chain has TRBV19 and TRBJ1-1; TRBD1 matches at 7 bases. CDR1 is LNHDA and CDR2 is SQIVND in the germline V gene (reference sequence). V shed 6 bases, J shed 1 base, and the junction held 5 bases outside the gene matches. This CDR3 comprises 14 residues. CDR3 in DNA: TGTGCCAGTAGACCGACAGGGTCGAACACTGAAGCTTTCTTT. It translates to CASRPTGSNTEAFF.

V and J are TRBV7-2 and TRBJ2-3; 14 nucleotides match TRBD2. Germline CDR1 is SGHTA and CDR2 is FQGNSA. The CDR3 covers 16 residues. V shed 5 bases, J shed 4 bases, and the junction held 5 bases outside the gene matches. The CDR3 sequence is CASSTGTSGGSDTQYF. The CDR3 bases are TGTGCCAGCAGCACCGGGACTAGCGGGGGATCAGATACGCAGTATTTT.

The chain joins TRBV7-9 to TRBJ2-3; D unclear. This CDR3 contains 13 residues. The germline V and J ends were trimmed by 1 base and 6 bases, with 8 bases remaining between them. Germline CDR1 is SEHNR and CDR2 is FQNEAQ (reference sequence). CDR3 DNA sequence: TGTGCCAGCAGCTTAGGGGCTCGGGATACGCAGTATTTT. It translates to CASSLGARDTQYF.

The genes are TRBV7-9 and TRBJ1-2; 7 bases line up with TRBD1. From germline, CDR1 is SEHNR and CDR2 FQNEAQ (reference sequence). CDR3 length: 16 amino acids. With V trimmed by 3 bases and J by 5 bases, 12 bases remained unmatched. CDR3 protein: CASSFRDIEGAYGYTF. The CDR3 DNA reads TGTGCCAGCAGCTTCCGGGACATCGAGGGGGCTTATGGCTACACCTTC.